Following are 28 T cell receptor beta chains from one sample sequenced in a study of blood T cell repertoires in COVID-19. Assay: immunoSEQ multiplex PCR; the TCRdb copy retains only in-frame clones and omits some. The data show 250,000 or so clones, more than 85% seen once. The material sequenced was PBMCs or T cells enriched from blood (not recorded which). These receptors were obtained from a man between 40 and 49 years old who had been exposed to COVID-19.

The CDR3 reads CASSSGLALIRDEQFF. The DNA of the CDR3 is TGCGCCAGCAGCTCCGGACTAGCCTTGATTCGGGATGAGCAGTTCTTC. The rearrangement links TRBV5-1 to TRBJ2-1; 8 positions match TRBD2. After removal of 3 bases from V and 8 bases from J, the junction contained 13 bases not matched to a gene. The CDR3 covers 16 residues. Germline V lookup: CDR1 SGHRS, CDR2 YFSETQ. Full variable domain (missing parts from reference TRBV5-1 and TRBJ2-1): KAGVTQTPRYLIKTRGQQVTLSCSPISGHRSVSWYQQTPGQGLQFLFEYFSETQRNKGNFPGRFSGRQFSNSRSEMNVSTLELGDSALYLCASSSGLALIRDEQFFGPGTRLTVL.

Remarks on this clone: At one of its ends the junction is not consistent with the germline gene, which may arise from a read error. V and J are TRBV4-1 and TRBJ1-5; weak D call: TRBD1 (5 bases). Germline assignment: CDR1 MGHRA and CDR2 YSYEKL. The CDR3 totals 17 residues. The CDR3 protein is CASTQDLGEGYSQPQHF. The CDR3 DNA reads TGCGCCAGCACCCAAGATCTAGGGGAGGGGTACTCTCAGCCCCAGCATTTT.

The gene calls are TRBV30 and TRBJ1-1, with D hard to call. Trimming took off 3 bases at V and 6 bases at J, with 5 bases between the two ends. The germline gives CDR1 GTSNPN, CDR2 SVGIG (reference sequence). The CDR3 length is 10 residues. For the CDR3, the DNA is TGTGCCTGGAGCCGTTCTGAAGCTTTCTTT. This codes for CAWSRSEAFF.

The gene calls are TRBV27 and TRBJ2-1; 8 bases map to TRBD1. The germline V gene encodes CDR1 MNHEY and CDR2 SMNVEV (reference sequence). V lost 6 bases to trimming and J lost 3 bases; unmatched junction nucleotides: 10. The CDR3 length is 16 residues. CDR3 DNA sequence: TGTGCCAGCAGGAGAGAGACAGGGGTTCTCTACAATGAGCAGTTCTTC. This translates into CASRRETGVLYNEQFF.

The chain joins TRBV12-3 or TRBV12-4 to TRBJ2-1; D may be TRBD1 (5 bases). The CDR3 extends over 12 amino acids. V was cut by 6 bases and J by 8 bases, with 11 bases left in between. In nucleotides, the CDR3 is TGTGCCAGCAGGGGGCTACGAGATGAGCAGTTCTTC. Its protein is CASRGLRDEQFF.

This rearrangement joins TRBV10-3 to TRBJ1-2, with 9 bases matching TRBD1. The CDR3 consists of 17 residues. CDR1 ENHRY and CDR2 SYGVKD come from the germline V gene. The ends lost 2 bases at V and 1 base at J; junction bases unmatched: 8. Here the CDR3 reads CAISEITGGLNNYGYTF. Here the CDR3 DNA reads TGTGCCATCAGTGAGATTACAGGGGGCTTGAATAACTATGGCTACACCTTC.

This chain joins TRBV5-4 and TRBJ2-7; the D gene is possibly TRBD2 (6 bases). The CDR3 sequence is 14 residues long. Trimming shortened V by 0 bases and J by 3 bases, and 10 bases separated the two germline ends. Germline CDR1 reads SGHNT; CDR2 reads YYREEE (reference sequence). The chain's CDR3 is CASSLGAGFYEQYF. CDR3 bases: TGTGCCAGCAGCTTGGGGGCGGGATTCTACGAGCAGTACTTC.

The rearrangement joins TRBV15 to TRBJ2-3, with a tentative D call TRBD1 (7 bases). Trimming removed 3 bases at V and 7 bases at J, with 23 bases between. This CDR3 spans 17 amino acids. Germline CDR1 LNHNV, CDR2 YYDKDF (reference sequence). The CDR3 loop reads CATSSPFDRRGQYTQYF. CDR3 bases: TGTGCCACCAGCAGCCCCTTTGACAGGAGGGGACAGTATACGCAGTATTTT. Variable domain in full (rest from reference TRBV15 and TRBJ2-3): DAMVIQNPRYQVTQFGKPVTLSCSQTLNHNVMYWYQQKSSQAPKLLFHYYDKDFNNEADTPDNFQSRRPNTSFCFLDIRSPGLGDTAMYLCATSSPFDRRGQYTQYFGPGTRLTVL.

This clone was observed a handful of times. The chain couples TRBV11-3 to TRBJ2-1; TRBD2 aligns across 12 bases. From germline, CDR1 is SGHNT and CDR2 YENEEA. The CDR3 consists of 18 residues. V gave up 0 bases and J gave up 4 bases; unmatched junction bases: 7. CDR3 amino acids: CASSLEGLGTSGYNEQFF. CDR3 sequence (DNA): TGTGCCAGCAGCTTAGAGGGACTGGGGACTAGCGGGTACAATGAGCAGTTCTTC.

This rearrangement joins TRBV4-1 to TRBJ2-7, with TRBD2 matching 9 bases. Germline CDR1 reads MGHRA; CDR2 reads YSYEKL. The CDR3 consists of 15 residues. Trimming took 4 bases from V and 4 from J; bases not matched to a gene: 8. DNA for the CDR3: TGCGCCAGCAGCCTCCTAGCGGGAAACGCTTACGAGCAGTACTTC. The encoded protein is CASSLLAGNAYEQYF.

The table lists this clone with many counts. CDR3: CASSSTQVSYEQYF. In nucleotides, the CDR3 is TGTGCCAGCAGCTCCACGCAAGTGAGCTACGAGCAGTACTTC. The V and J genes are TRBV13 and TRBJ2-7; the D is unclear. The V gene lost 4 bases and the J gene lost 3 bases, with 13 bases spanning the gap. CDR1 is PRHDT, CDR2 FYEKMQ, per germline (reference sequence). The length of the CDR3 is 14 residues.

The chain is built from TRBV28 and TRBJ1-2; 9 nucleotides line up with TRBD1. Germline V gene lookup returns CDR1 MDHEN and CDR2 SYDVKM. The trim removed 1 base at V and 6 bases at J, leaving 6 bases unmatched. The CDR3 runs to 15 residues. Here the CDR3 DNA reads TGTGCCAGCAGTTTATTTGGGGACAGGGTAGATGGCTACACCTTC. This gives the protein CASSLFGDRVDGYTF.

The chain carries TRBV4-1 and TRBJ2-1; no clear D gene. The CDR3 extends over 12 amino acids. V lost 1 base and J lost 14, with 12 bases in between. Germline CDR1 reads MGHRA; CDR2 reads YSYEKL. CDR3 residues: CASSQGHTQEFF. The CDR3 bases are TGCGCCAGCAGCCAAGGGCATACTCAGGAGTTCTTC.

The rearrangement links TRBV3-1 (or the pseudogene TRBV3-2) to TRBJ2-5; TRBD2 matches 7 bases. Germline V gene data show CDR1 as LGHDT and CDR2 as YNNKEL (reference sequence). With V trimmed by 2 bases and J by 4 bases, 1 base remained unmatched. The CDR3 runs to 13 residues. CDR3 sequence (DNA): TGTGCCAGCAGCCAAACTAGCGTAGAGACCCAGTACTTC. It specifies CASSQTSVETQYF.

The chain recombines TRBV5-6 with TRBJ2-1; possibly TRBD1 for D (6 bases). From germline, CDR1 is SGHDT and CDR2 YYEEEE. This CDR3 is built from 18 residues. V was trimmed by 3 bases and J by 6 bases, leaving 25 bases between them. CDR3 residues: CASSSPPGTPQGFNEQFF. CDR3 DNA sequence: TGTGCCAGCAGCTCCCCCCCCGGGACACCGCAGGGGTTCAATGAGCAGTTCTTC.

This clone was found a few times. This chain uses TRBV24-1 with TRBJ2-1; 7 nucleotides agree with TRBD2. The trim removed 4 bases at V and 15 bases at J, leaving 8 bases unmatched. Germline-derived CDR1 and CDR2 are KGHDR and SFDVKD. CDR3 size: 12 residues. The CDR3 bases are TGTGCCACCAGTGACCCATGGGGGGGTACGTTCTTC. Its translation: CATSDPWGGTFF.

V and J are TRBV7-2 and TRBJ1-1; possible D gene TRBD1, 6 bases. From germline, CDR1 is SGHTA and CDR2 FQGNSA. Trimming took off 5 bases at V and 4 bases at J, with 17 bases between the two ends. The CDR3 has 15 amino acids. The CDR3 loop is CASSTQQGVGTEAFF. The CDR3 DNA follows: TGTGCCAGCAGCACCCAACAGGGAGTTGGCACTGAAGCTTTCTTT.

The chain is built from TRBV24-1 and TRBJ2-5; TRBD1 aligns across 9 bases. Germline V CDR1 and CDR2: KGHDR, SFDVKD. Losses at the gene ends were 3 bases for V and 5 bases for J; bases not matched to a gene: 9. There are 16 residues in the CDR3. The CDR3 region has the DNA TGTGCCACCAGTGATACCACAGGGGGCGTTACGGAGACCCAGTACTTC. Translating gives CATSDTTGGVTETQYF.

The chain uses TRBV6-6 and TRBJ1-2; D gene unclear. Trimming took 8 bases from V and 7 from J, leaving 14 bases between them. The length of the CDR3 is 12 residues. Per the germline V gene, CDR1 is MNHNY and CDR2 is SVGAGI (reference sequence). In DNA form, the CDR3 reads TGTGCCAGCCGGGAGGAGGGAAGTGGCTACACCTTC. This translates into CASREEGSGYTF.

The V and J genes are TRBV9 and TRBJ2-2, with 8 bases aligning to TRBD2. The V gene's germline CDR1 is SGDLS and CDR2 YYNGEE. Trimming removed 0 bases from V and 4 bases from J; junction bases left unmatched: 8. This CDR3 has 17 residues. The CDR3 is CASSVEVTSGFTGELFF. The CDR3 nucleotides are TGTGCCAGCAGCGTAGAGGTCACTAGCGGTTTCACCGGGGAGCTGTTTTTT.

The V call is TRBV5-4, the J call TRBJ1-2, with D hard to call. V lost 3 bases and J 8 bases, leaving 11 bases between the germline ends. The CDR3 covers 12 residues. Germline V gene data show CDR1 as SGHNT and CDR2 as YYREEE (reference sequence). The CDR3: CASSYESSGYTF. The CDR3 nucleotides read TGTGCCAGCAGCTACGAGAGTAGCGGCTACACCTTC.

V and J are TRBV6-5 and TRBJ1-1; D gene unclear. V gave up 0 bases and J gave up 4 bases, with 9 bases separating them. The CDR3 loop spans 14 amino acids. Germline-derived CDR1 and CDR2 are MNHEY and SVGAGI. CDR3 amino acids: CASSYSIRGTEAFF. The CDR3 nucleotides are TGTGCCAGCAGTTACTCAATACGCGGCACTGAAGCTTTCTTT.

This rearrangement joins TRBV19 to TRBJ1-1; D is unclear. Trimming removed 3 bases from V and 1 base from J, with 9 bases in between. This CDR3 has 14 residues. Germline V gene sequence: CDR1 LNHDA, CDR2 SQIVND (reference sequence). The DNA of the CDR3 is TGTGCCAGTAGTATTTGGGCCAAGAACACTGAAGCTTTCTTT. As protein: CASSIWAKNTEAFF.

This chain connects TRBV10-3 to TRBJ2-2; D is unresolved. Germline CDR1 is ENHRY and CDR2 is SYGVKD. V dropped 4 bases and J dropped 6 bases, with 3 bases sitting between them. This CDR3 spans 11 amino acids. The CDR3 DNA follows: TGTGCCATCAGTGTCGCCGGGGAGCTGTTTTTT. As protein: CAISVAGELFF.

V is TRBV14 and J is TRBJ1-1; no definite D call. Germline V gene data show CDR1 as SGHDN and CDR2 as FVKESK. V dropped 0 bases and J dropped 5 bases, with 10 bases sitting between them. The CDR3 consists of 14 residues. CDR3: CASSQEGLGTEAFF. The CDR3 nucleotides read TGTGCCAGCAGCCAAGAGGGCCTTGGGACTGAAGCTTTCTTT. Together with reference TRBV14 and TRBJ1-1, the CDR3 gives the full variable domain: EAGVTQFPSHSVIEKGQTVTLRCDPISGHDNLYWYRRVMGKEIKFLLHFVKESKQDESGMPNNRFLAERTGGTYSTLKVQPAELEDSGVYFCASSQEGLGTEAFFGQGTRLTVV.

The CDR3 DNA sequence: TGTGCCAGCAGCAAGGGACAGGGGGTGACCTACGAGCAGTACTTC. The encoded protein is CASSKGQGVTYEQYF. The chain uses TRBV13 and TRBJ2-7; 11 bases align to TRBD1. Germline CDR1 reads PRHDT; CDR2 reads FYEKMQ (reference sequence). With V trimmed by 5 bases and J by 2 bases, 5 bases remained unmatched. This CDR3 is 15 amino acids long.

This clone was seen just once. In nucleotides, the CDR3 is TGTGCCAGCACCTCGGCACTAGCGGGAGTCCCTTTTAATGAGCAGTTCTTC. Its translation is CASTSALAGVPFNEQFF. The V call is TRBV27, the J call TRBJ2-1; 11 bases match TRBD2. The germline V gene encodes CDR1 MNHEY and CDR2 SMNVEV (reference sequence). The CDR3 spans 17 residues. V lost 7 bases, J lost 7 bases, and 15 bases stayed unmatched.

This clone appeared a single time. V is TRBV13 and J is TRBJ2-3; weak D call: TRBD1 (6 bases). V was pared by 5 bases and J by 8 bases, with 14 bases between. Germline assignment: CDR1 PRHDT and CDR2 FYEKMQ (reference sequence). The CDR3 is made up of 13 amino acids. CDR3 sequence reads: CASSQGQMGTQYF. The CDR3 nucleotides read TGTGCCAGCAGCCAAGGACAGATGGGTACGCAGTATTTT. Supplemented by reference TRBV13 and TRBJ2-3, the full variable domain reads AAGVIQSPRHLIKEKRETATLKCYPIPRHDTVYWYQQGPGQDPQFLISFYEKMQSDKGSIPDRFSAQQFSDYHSELNMSSLELGDSALYFCASSQGQMGTQYFGPGTRLTVL.